Each of the 7 T cell receptor beta chains below was sequenced from the same sample in a study of blood T cell repertoires in COVID-19. The data were produced by immunoSEQ multiplex PCR, yet TCRdb's version contains in-frame clones alone and is incomplete. The sample has some 75,000 clones, around nine tenths seen once. Material: peripheral blood. The receptors were gathered from a man aged 70-80 years with active or convalescent COVID-19.

The gene calls are TRBV28 and TRBJ2-2; TRBD2 might be the D (6 bases). CDR3 length: 13 amino acids. The V end lost 6 bases, the J end lost 5 bases, and 10 bases lay between the germline ends. Germline V gene lookup returns CDR1 MDHEN and CDR2 SYDVKM. CDR3: CASRPGVTGELFF. The CDR3 region has the DNA TGTGCCAGCAGACCGGGGGTGACCGGGGAGCTGTTTTTT.

The chain has TRBV4-2 and TRBJ2-3, with TRBD2 identical over 7 bases. The ends lost 0 bases at V and 3 bases at J; junction bases unmatched: 12. There are 18 residues in the CDR3. Germline assignment: CDR1 LGHNA and CDR2 YNFKEQ. CDR3 sequence reads: CASSQDTRGRMWTDTQYF. The CDR3 nucleotides are TGTGCCAGCAGCCAAGATACGCGGGGGAGGATGTGGACAGATACGCAGTATTTT.

The genes are TRBV10-1 and TRBJ2-1; weak D call: TRBD1 (6 bases). Germline V gene lookup returns CDR1 WNHNN and CDR2 SYGVQD (reference sequence). This CDR3 comprises 16 residues. Trimming took 9 bases from V and 2 from J, leaving 20 bases between them. The CDR3 is CARDSWVRFAYNEQFF. Here the CDR3 DNA reads TGCGCCAGGGACAGCTGGGTACGTTTTGCCTACAATGAGCAGTTCTTC.

V gene TRBV30 combines with J gene TRBJ1-2, with 10 bases identical to TRBD1. Germline V CDR1 and CDR2: GTSNPN, SVGIG (reference sequence). CDR3 length: 14 residues. V lost 3 bases and J lost 5; bases outside the gene matches: 6. In DNA, the CDR3 is TGTGCCTGGAGACAGGGACAGGGGCCTTATGGCTACACCTTC. Translating it yields CAWRQGQGPYGYTF.

The chain couples TRBV6-5 to TRBJ2-1; TRBD1 might be the D (5 bases). There are 14 residues in the CDR3. Trimming shortened V by 6 bases and J by 4 bases, and 13 bases separated the two germline ends. Germline CDR1 is MNHEY and CDR2 is SVGAGI. CDR3 protein: CASRVGAGYNEQFF. CDR3 bases: TGTGCCAGCAGAGTAGGGGCAGGTTACAATGAGCAGTTCTTC.

The V and J genes are TRBV11-2 and TRBJ2-1; 8 nucleotides line up with TRBD1. The V gene end was trimmed by 4 bases and the J gene end by 0 bases; junction bases not matched to a gene: 11. Germline CDR1 SGHAT, CDR2 FQNNGV. The CDR3 length is 18 residues. As DNA, the CDR3 is TGTGCCAGCAGCTCATACATACAGGGGGAACACTCCTACAATGAGCAGTTCTTC. This gives the protein CASSSYIQGEHSYNEQFF.

Only one count was recorded for this clone. J is TRBJ2-1 and V is TRBV6-6; tentatively, D is TRBD2 (7 bases). The CDR3 is 15 residues long. Germline V lookup: CDR1 MNHNY, CDR2 SVGAGI (reference sequence). V was shortened by 4 bases and J by 9 bases, with 19 bases between the two germline ends. The CDR3: CASSLGGRGAGEQFF. CDR3 in DNA: TGTGCCAGCAGTTTGGGGGGCCGGGGGGCAGGTGAGCAGTTCTTC.